The TCR beta chain described here comes from a study of control samples from healthy donors and cancer patients. The repertoire was sequenced with immunoSEQ multiplex PCR; TCRdb's copy has only in-frame clones and lacks some. Among some 410,000 clones listed, roughly 90% were seen once. CDR3 length: 15 residues. Germline-derived CDR1 and CDR2 are SGHRS and YFSETQ. Trimming shortened V by 4 bases and J by 2 bases, and 14 bases separated the two germline ends. Input material: PBMCs. This rearrangement joins TRBV5-1 to TRBJ2-3; D is uncertain. The receptor was isolated from a man aged 40-50 years with head and neck cancer. The CDR3 DNA reads as TGCGCCAGCAGCCCGAATGGACCCGTCACAGATACGCAGTATTTT. It yields the protein CASSPNGPVTDTQYF.